These T cell receptor beta chains were read from a single sample in a study of T cells expressing NK-cell markers. Each CDR3 protein gets one entry in TCRdb, which reprocessed the 5' RACE reads and gives no DNA. The sample table sets out a few hundred thousand distinct CDR3 sequences. Sequenced input: blood T cells: a sorted CD56 or NKG2C T cell subset, CD4+ or CD8+ T cells, or bulk PBMC T cells (not recorded which). These receptors all stem from a woman aged 50 to 60 in good health. Each CDR3 is given with its conserved first and last residue.

len,j_gene,v_gene,CDR3aa
16,TRBJ2-1,TRBV3-1,CASSQRPQLVPVEQFF
15,TRBJ2-5,TRBV18,CASSPPRGPQETQYF
15,TRBJ2-4,TRBV14,CASRSKAGTNDIQYF
13,TRBJ2-1,TRBV9,CASNPGGTRAQFF
13,TRBJ2-7,TRBV3-1,CASSVTGRYEQYF
13,TRBJ1-1,TRBV7-9,CASRPGEWAEAFF
16,TRBJ1-2,TRBV29-1,CSVEIEKGPFYYGYTF
15,TRBJ2-1,TRBV27,CASSLYSGRTNEQFF
14,TRBJ2-3,TRBV5-4,CASSIARRTDTQYF
15,TRBJ2-5,TRBV4-1,CASSQEGVAGETQYF
16,TRBJ2-1,TRBV11-3,CASSWQGSLGYNEQFF
13,TRBJ2-5,TRBV10-3,CAISFQTLETQYF
15,TRBJ1-2,TRBV12-5,CASGLGSARDYGYTF
13,TRBJ2-5,TRBV5-1,CASRLAIGETQYF
15,TRBJ1-5,TRBV19,CASTRGPQGNQPQHF
14,TRBJ2-1,TRBV11-2,CASSRTGERNEQFF
18,TRBJ2-5,TRBV6-4,CASSAGTGLIIEPRGQYF
14,TRBJ2-1,TRBV11-2,CASSTFGTGGDRFF
13,TRBJ1-2,TRBV27,CASSTFRGIGYTF
13,TRBJ1-1,TRBV6-5,CASNTGGNTEAFF
17,TRBJ2-2,TRBV3-1,CASSLDRGDTSTGELFF
15,TRBJ2-3,TRBV10-3,CAISEWSGYTDTQYF
14,TRBJ2-5,TRBV11-2,CASSLPRLGETQYF
15,TRBJ2-1,TRBV20-1,CSASPRGPSGNEQFF
16,TRBJ2-1,TRBV14,CASSQDLGLGNNEQFF
17,TRBJ2-4,TRBV20-1,CSARETTALGGKNIQYF